The 12 T cell receptor beta chains listed next were all sequenced from one sample in a study of beta chain features in type 1 diabetes. cDNA synthesis used the whole RNA isolate, giving expressed TCRB sequences. Profiling relied on immunoSEQ multiplex PCR, and the TCRdb table lists in-frame clones only, not all of them. Of 400,000 to 600,000 clones listed, over 25% are singletons. The source material was naive CD4+ T cells from blood. The receptors come from a young man in good health.

The chain has TRBV9 and TRBJ2-6; 10 positions match TRBD1. V was pared by 4 bases and J by 2 bases, with 6 bases of the junction left unmatched. The CDR3 runs to 17 residues. The germline V gene encodes CDR1 SGDLS and CDR2 YYNGEE. The CDR3 reads CASSKGQGNPGANVLTF. In DNA form, the CDR3 reads TGTGCCAGCAGCAAGGGACAGGGGAACCCTGGGGCCAACGTCCTGACTTTC.

There are a few counts of this clone. The V call is TRBV9, the J call TRBJ2-3; 10 nucleotides align to TRBD2. In germline, CDR1 is SGDLS, CDR2 YYNGEE. The CDR3 is 17 amino acids. Trimming removed 3 bases from V and 3 bases from J; junction bases left unmatched: 10. The CDR3 loop is CASSGGASGSPTDTQYF. CDR3 sequence (DNA): TGTGCCAGCAGCGGAGGCGCTAGCGGGAGTCCAACAGATACGCAGTATTTT.

This chain uses TRBV9 with TRBJ2-1, with D unclear. With 0 bases removed from V and 5 bases from J, the gap between germline ends came to 6 bases. This CDR3 comprises 13 residues. Germline V gene lookup returns CDR1 SGDLS and CDR2 YYNGEE. The CDR3 DNA reads as TGTGCCAGCAGCGTAGGGATTCACAATGAGCAGTTCTTC. Translation: CASSVGIHNEQFF.

This clone was observed a few times. This rearrangement joins TRBV9 to TRBJ2-3; D not resolved. Germline V gene data show CDR1 as SGDLS and CDR2 as YYNGEE. The CDR3 length is 14 residues. V shed 0 bases and J shed 4 bases, with 9 bases lying between them. CDR3 DNA: TGTGCCAGCAGCGTAGGAGGTTACCCAGATACGCAGTATTTT. As protein: CASSVGGYPDTQYF. The full variable domain, with the rest looked up from reference TRBV9 and TRBJ2-3, is DSGVTQTPKHLITATGQRVTLRCSPRSGDLSVYWYQQSLDQGLQFLIQYYNGEERAKGNILERFSAQQFPDLHSELNLSSLELGDSALYFCASSVGGYPDTQYFGPGTRLTVL.

This clone has only a few counts. Other DNA sequences in this sample translate to the same CDR3. The chain combines TRBV6-5 with TRBJ1-2, with D tentatively TRBD1 (6 bases). Germline assignment: CDR1 MNHEY and CDR2 SVGAGI. Trimming shortened V by 0 bases and J by 5 bases, and 10 bases separated the two germline ends. This CDR3 has 14 residues. The CDR3, as DNA: TGTGCCAGCAGTTACTCGAGGGGGTATTATGGCTACACCTTC. Amino acids: CASSYSRGYYGYTF.

This clone came up a few times. The identical CDR3 is also encoded by other nucleotide sequences in the sample. CDR3 region: CSVGVSYEQYF. The CDR3 DNA reads as TGCAGCGTCGGCGTCAGCTACGAGCAGTACTTC. The rearrangement links TRBV29-1 to TRBJ2-7; no clear D. This CDR3 is 11 amino acids long. Trimming shortened V by 6 bases and J by 3 bases, and 9 bases separated the two germline ends. CDR1 SQVTM and CDR2 ANQGSEA come from the germline V gene.

The chain couples TRBV5-1 to TRBJ2-1; TRBD2 matches 7 bases. The CDR3 totals 15 residues. Germline-derived CDR1 and CDR2 are SGHRS and YFSETQ. The V gene end was trimmed by 7 bases and the J gene end by 3 bases; junction bases not matched to a gene: 10. The CDR3 protein is CASSTWAGVYNEQFF. CDR3 bases: TGCGCCAGCTCTACCTGGGCGGGAGTCTACAATGAGCAGTTCTTC.

The chain carries TRBV5-1 and TRBJ2-7; 8 nucleotides agree with TRBD2. Germline loops: CDR1 SGHRS, CDR2 YFSETQ. The CDR3 extends over 14 amino acids. V lost 4 bases, J lost 5 bases, and 8 bases stayed unmatched. In DNA, the CDR3 is TGCGCCAGCAGCCCCTTAGCGGGAAGGGACGAGCAGTACTTC. Translating it yields CASSPLAGRDEQYF.

This chain connects TRBV9 to TRBJ1-5; TRBD1 is a possible D gene (5 bases). The CDR3 has 15 residues. The germline V gene encodes CDR1 SGDLS and CDR2 YYNGEE. V dropped 0 bases and J dropped 1 base, with 8 bases sitting between them. For the CDR3, the DNA is TGTGCCAGCAGCGTAGGAGGGACGAGCAATCAGCCCCAGCATTTT. This gives the protein CASSVGGTSNQPQHF.

There are a few counts of this clone. The V call is TRBV2, the J call TRBJ2-7; tentative D call: TRBD1 (6 bases). There are 11 residues in the CDR3. Trimming cost V 7 bases and J 3 bases, with 7 bases left between them. Germline-derived CDR1 and CDR2 are SNHLY and FYNNEI. CDR3 amino acids: CASIQGYEQYF. Written as DNA, the CDR3 is TGTGCCAGCATACAGGGCTACGAGCAGTACTTC.

The chain joins TRBV15 to TRBJ2-6; the D gene is possibly TRBD2 (5 bases). Germline V gives CDR1 LNHNV, CDR2 YYDKDF (reference sequence). This CDR3 is 16 amino acids long. The V gene lost 0 bases and the J gene lost 3 bases, with 9 bases spanning the gap. In DNA form, the CDR3 reads TGTGCCACCAGCAGAGATCCGGCGGGTGGGGCCAACGTCCTGACTTTC. It is translated as CATSRDPAGGANVLTF.

The chain joins TRBV5-1 to TRBJ1-2; D may be TRBD1 (5 bases). CDR3 size: 13 residues. Germline V lookup: CDR1 SGHRS, CDR2 YFSETQ. Trimming removed 0 bases from V and 8 bases from J, with 11 bases in between. The chain's CDR3 is CASSLGQGLGYTF. The CDR3, as DNA: TGCGCCAGCAGCTTGGGTCAGGGCCTAGGCTACACCTTC.